This T cell receptor beta chain was identified during a study of molecular identifiers for immune sequencing clone quantification. Study-wide findings and caveats: A shared barcode on identical TCR molecules could lead to underestimated sizes for highly expanded clones.

As previously described, bulk TCR libraries were made using listed TCR primers. TCRdb recomputed calls from the PCR reads with MiXCR, one row per CDR3 protein. The sample carries some 320,000 distinct CDR3 sequences, about 22% recorded once. As concerns this clonotype: The target antigen is unknown.

The CDR3 runs to 13 residues. Per the germline V gene, CDR1 is SGHDT and CDR2 is YYEEEE. Trimming cost V 5 bases and J 4 bases; bases outside gene matches: 3. Input for naive CD8 libraries was 20,000 to 1,000,000 sorted cells; the RNA fraction used was 10%, 30% or 50%. As CD8+CD4-CCR7+CD45RA+ cells, naive CD8 T cells were sorted. Specimen: naive CD8+ T cells from blood, with Jurkat cell RNA spiked in. Subset meaning: FACS-sorted CD8+CD4-CCR7+CD45RA+ naive T cells. V is TRBV5-6 and J is TRBJ1-1; TRBD1 matches 9 bases. The TCR originated in a human donor in good health. Some libraries in this study had Jurkat cell RNA spiked in. As DNA, the CDR3 is TGTGCCAGCAGACTGACAGGGGGCACTGAAGCTTTCTTT. Its translation is CASRLTGGTEAFF. The variable domain in full, completed from reference TRBV5-6 and TRBJ1-1, reads DAGVTQSPTHLIKTRGQQVTLRCSPKSGHDTVSWYQQALGQGPQFIFQYYEEEERQRGNFPDRFSGHQFPNYSSELNVNALLLGDSALYLCASRLTGGTEAFFGQGTRLTVV.